The present T cell receptor beta chain was sequenced within a study of tumor-infiltrating lymphocytes in primary liver carcinoma. On this clonotype: This may be a read error, as it is one base from a much larger clone.

Both blood RNA, taken from unsorted whole blood, and germline DNA were extracted. V lost 4 bases to trimming and J lost 6 bases, with 21 bases between them. CDR1 is MNHEY, CDR2 SVGAGI, per germline. The CDR3 has 17 amino acids. From 500 ng of total RNA, TCR beta-specific cDNA was reverse-transcribed using a constant-region primer. Researchers made the TCR beta libraries by running three nested multiplex PCR rounds with slightly modified ARM-PCR. The study ran its first two PCR rounds for approximately 10 cycles each, using TRBV1-TRBV30 forward primers and a C-beta reverse primer. MiXCR, applied by TCRdb to the multiplex PCR reads, yields one record per CDR3 protein. The sample yields 300,000 to 400,000 distinct CDR3 sequences, roughly two thirds seen once.

The sequence derives from a man in his forties with primary liver carcinoma and hepatitis B virus infection. The sample taken for sequencing was peripheral blood. The chain recombines TRBV6-5 with TRBJ1-4, with D possibly being TRBD1 (5 bases). CDR3 residues: CASSSRGDGIEDEKLFF. The CDR3 bases are TGTGCCAGCAGTTCTCGGGGGGACGGAATCGAGGATGAAAAACTGTTTTTT.